The source of this T cell receptor (beta chain) is a study of vaccination effects on CD4 cells after COVID-19 (dated by TCRdb to the early 2020s). Looking at the study overall: Post-vaccine samples across the study were collected a median of 72 days after the second dose, with a range of 14 to 241. The Oncomine TCR Beta short-read assay on an Illumina iSeq 100 was used to sequence cultures from other donors in the study. The full study included roughly 11 COVID-19 convalescent patients and a few SARS-CoV-2-naive healthy vaccine recipients. SARS-CoV-2 spike-specific CD4+ TCR repertoires were compared before and after mRNA vaccination in COVID-19 convalescent patients and in infection-naive vaccine recipients. Findings and caveats that apply to the study as a whole: Clones induced by infection and clones induced by vaccination both contracted markedly at late timepoints after vaccination, which fits with T cell responses waning over time. In healthy vaccine recipients, vaccine-induced clones were almost all SARS-CoV-2 mono-reactive, with only 1 of 255 cross-reactive with common cold coronaviruses. The study was limited by a small number of convalescent patients and lacked early post-infection timepoints.

Receptor libraries were prepared by the immunoSEQ multiplex PCR assay. DNA from the cultured, isolated CD4+ T cells was subjected to TCR beta CDR3 sequencing. The authors processed their data as follows. Non-productive TCR sequences were removed, reads were trimmed to the CDR3 region, and CDR3s of at least 7 amino acids were retained. The MANAFEST web app was used to identify antigen-specific clonotypes by comparing expansion in peptide wells with expansion in reference cultures. To count as positive, a clone had to show expansion at FDR<0.05 compared with the reference and with all other wells, an odds ratio above 5, and a frequency above 0.1% in two replicate wells. A clonotype was called cross-reactive if it was significantly expanded both in SARS-CoV-2 spike wells and in at least one common cold coronavirus spike condition. Using the stringdist R package, CDR3 similarity was measured by Levenshtein distance, and unrooted trees were constructed with ape in R 3.6.1. The source is immuneACCESS, and TCRdb retained only in-frame sequences with V and J called. Part of the clones is not carried over; for the studies checked, unresolved V genes explain less than half of this, and the remainder is unexplained. V and J calls and clone size follow that table, whereas D and trimming were derived from the DNA. In all, the sample holds about 81,000 clones, and 60% to 80% of those were seen once. The top ten hold 0.85% to 1.3% of the sample.

The CDR3 measures 14 amino acids from cysteine to phenylalanine. Only the CDR3 portion is preserved as DNA: 42 bases, with reading frame beginning at the first base. Via the germline V gene (reference sequence), CDR1 is MNHNY and CDR2 SVGAGI. Trimming accounts for 7 bases at V and 8 bases at J, while the number of junction bases matched to no gene is 10. Remarks on this clone: This clone's antigen is unknown. Base qualities are not recorded, but no much larger clone differs from it by a single base.

In the ViraFEST assay, PBMC were stimulated with viral peptide pools, and TCR sequencing was then used to find antigen-specific CD4+ T cell clonotypes based on their expansion. After 10 days of culture, CD4+ T cells were isolated with the EasySep CD4+ T cell isolation kit. Two doses of either the BNT162b2 or the mRNA-1273 mRNA SARS-CoV-2 vaccine were administered to participants. None of the healthy vaccine recipients had a prior SARS-CoV-2 infection, which was confirmed by nucleocapsid antibody tests that came back negative both before and after vaccination. Some 2 million PBMC per well were cultured with 9 to 10 ug/ml peptides in IMDM containing about 5% human AB serum, 8.5 to 10 IU/ml IL-2 and gentamicin. On days 3 and 7, half of the culture medium was replaced with fresh IL-2-containing medium. Each peptide stimulation condition was cultured in triplicate wells unless otherwise noted. PBMC were separated from whole blood using Ficoll-Paque Plus gradient centrifugation and were then either cryopreserved at -140C or used fresh. Overlapping peptide pools spanned the spike proteins of SARS-CoV-2 and the common cold coronaviruses HCoV-NL63, HCoV-OC43 and HCoV-229E. The QIAamp micro DNA kit was used to extract genomic DNA from the cultured CD4+ T cells.

The sample consisted of CD4+ T cells from PBMCs cultured with HCoV-OC43 spike peptides, taken after COVID-19 vaccination. The cell subset or site tag for this specimen amounts to: HCoV-OC43 spike overlapping peptide pool stimulation. This TCR came from a human donor who received a COVID-19 vaccine. The rearrangement joined TRBV6-6 to TRBJ2-1, and 8 junctional nucleotides match TRBD1. The CDR3 has the sequence CASKVGQGIYEQFF. The nucleotide sequence reads TGTGCCAGCAAAGTTGGACAGGGAATCTATGAGCAGTTCTTC.